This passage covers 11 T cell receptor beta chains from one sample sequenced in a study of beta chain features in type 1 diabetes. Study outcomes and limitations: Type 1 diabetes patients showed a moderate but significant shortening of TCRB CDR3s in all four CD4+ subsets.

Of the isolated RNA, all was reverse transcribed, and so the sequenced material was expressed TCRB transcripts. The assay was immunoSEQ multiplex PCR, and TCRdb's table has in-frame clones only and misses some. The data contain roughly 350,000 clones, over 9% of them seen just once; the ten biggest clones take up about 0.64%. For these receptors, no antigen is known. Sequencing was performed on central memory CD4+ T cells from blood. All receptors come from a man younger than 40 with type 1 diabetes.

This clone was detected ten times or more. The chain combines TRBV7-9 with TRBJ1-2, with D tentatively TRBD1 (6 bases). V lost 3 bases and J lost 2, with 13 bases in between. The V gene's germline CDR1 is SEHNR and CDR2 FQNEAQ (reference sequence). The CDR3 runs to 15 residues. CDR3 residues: CASSFAGARNYGYTF. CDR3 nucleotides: TGTGCCAGCAGCTTCGCAGGGGCTCGAAACTATGGCTACACCTTC. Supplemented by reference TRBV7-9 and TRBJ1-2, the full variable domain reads DTGVSQNPRHKITKRGQNVTFRCDPISEHNRLYWYRQTLGQGPEFLTYFQNEAQLEKSRLLSDRFSAERPKGSFSTLEIQRTEQGDSAMYLCASSFAGARNYGYTFGSGTRLTVV.

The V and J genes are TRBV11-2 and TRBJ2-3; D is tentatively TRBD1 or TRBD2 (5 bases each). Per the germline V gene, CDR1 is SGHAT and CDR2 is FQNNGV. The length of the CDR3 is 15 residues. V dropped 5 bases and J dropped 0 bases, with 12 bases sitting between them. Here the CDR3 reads CASSPLGASTDTQYF. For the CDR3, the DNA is TGTGCCAGCAGCCCCCTCGGGGCAAGCACAGATACGCAGTATTTT.

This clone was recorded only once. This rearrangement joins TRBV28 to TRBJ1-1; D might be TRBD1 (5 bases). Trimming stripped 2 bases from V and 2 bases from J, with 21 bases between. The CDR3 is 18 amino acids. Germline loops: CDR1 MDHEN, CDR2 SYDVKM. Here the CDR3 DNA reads TGTGCCAGCAGTTTACCCGGCGGGGGGAGGAATAGTAACACTGAAGCTTTCTTT. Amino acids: CASSLPGGGRNSNTEAFF.

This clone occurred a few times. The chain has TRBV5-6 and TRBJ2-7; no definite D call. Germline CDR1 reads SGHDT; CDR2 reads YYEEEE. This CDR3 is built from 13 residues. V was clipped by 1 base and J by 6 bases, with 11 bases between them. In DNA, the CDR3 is TGTGCCAGCAGCTTGAGTGCCTGGGGCGAGCAGTACTTC. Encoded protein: CASSLSAWGEQYF.

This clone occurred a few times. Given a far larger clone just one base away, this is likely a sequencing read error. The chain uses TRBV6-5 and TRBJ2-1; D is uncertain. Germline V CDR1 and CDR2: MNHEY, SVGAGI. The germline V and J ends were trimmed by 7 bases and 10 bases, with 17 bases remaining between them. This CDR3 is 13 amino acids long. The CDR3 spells CASTLDGSYEQFF. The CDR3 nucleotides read TGTGCCAGCACCCTGGACGGTTCCTACGAGCAGTTCTTC.

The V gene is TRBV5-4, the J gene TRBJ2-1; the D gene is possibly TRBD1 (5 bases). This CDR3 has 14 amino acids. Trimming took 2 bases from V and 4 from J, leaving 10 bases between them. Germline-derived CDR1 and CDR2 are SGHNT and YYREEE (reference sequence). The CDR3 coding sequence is TGTGCCAGCAGCTTTTTCGACAGATACAATGAGCAGTTCTTC. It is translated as CASSFFDRYNEQFF.

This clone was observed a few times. The CDR3: CASSLLRGRTEAFF. The CDR3 DNA sequence: TGTGCCAGCAGCTTGCTCCGGGGTCGGACTGAAGCTTTCTTT. The rearrangement links TRBV5-6 to TRBJ1-1; D is undetermined. The CDR3 has 14 amino acids. V was trimmed by 1 base and J by 5 bases, leaving 12 bases between them. CDR1 and CDR2 from the germline V gene are SGHDT and YYEEEE.

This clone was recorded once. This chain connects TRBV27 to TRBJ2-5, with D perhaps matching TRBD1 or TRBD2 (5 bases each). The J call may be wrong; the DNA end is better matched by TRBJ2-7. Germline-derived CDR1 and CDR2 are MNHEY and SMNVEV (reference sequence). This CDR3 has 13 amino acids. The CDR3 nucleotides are TGTGCCAGCAGCCTCACTAGAGGGGTCGAGCAGTACTTC. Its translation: CASSLTRGVEQYF.

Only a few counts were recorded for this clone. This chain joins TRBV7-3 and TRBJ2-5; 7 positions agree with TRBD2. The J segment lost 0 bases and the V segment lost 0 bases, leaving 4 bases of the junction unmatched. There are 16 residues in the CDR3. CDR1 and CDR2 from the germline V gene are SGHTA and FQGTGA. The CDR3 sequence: CASSLTAGAYQETQYF. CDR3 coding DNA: TGTGCCAGCAGCTTAACGGCGGGAGCGTACCAAGAGACCCAGTACTTC.

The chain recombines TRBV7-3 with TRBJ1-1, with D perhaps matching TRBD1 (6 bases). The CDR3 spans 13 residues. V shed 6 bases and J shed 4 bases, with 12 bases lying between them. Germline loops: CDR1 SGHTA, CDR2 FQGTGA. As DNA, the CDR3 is TGTGCCAGCAGTTACGACAGGAGCACTGAAGCTTTCTTT. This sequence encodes CASSYDRSTEAFF.

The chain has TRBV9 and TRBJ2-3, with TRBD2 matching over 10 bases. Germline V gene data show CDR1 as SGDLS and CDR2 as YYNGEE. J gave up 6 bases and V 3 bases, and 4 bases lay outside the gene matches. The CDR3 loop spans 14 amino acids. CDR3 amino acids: CASSGGGLADTQYF. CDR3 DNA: TGTGCCAGCAGCGGCGGGGGACTAGCGGATACGCAGTATTTT.